This entry is about one T cell receptor (beta chain). This specimen belongs to a study of blood T cell repertoires in COVID-19. Original methodology: Nucleated cell number was recorded as an estimate derived from reference gene primer amplification. Libraries were prepared by immunoSEQ multiplex PCR; TCRdb keeps only in-frame clonotypes and omits some of them. That table supplies the V and J calls and clone size; D and trimming were determined from the DNA. Found here are under 200,000 clones, approximately 86% of them singletons; the top ten hold around a sixth. Assignment of participants to cohorts was predicated upon participant-reported clinical history. Looked up from germline, CDR1 is SNHLY and CDR2 is FYNNEI. This CDR3 has 14 amino acids. Trimming removed 5 bases from V and 5 bases from J, with 15 bases in between.

The chain links TRBV2 to TRBJ2-5; a weak D match, TRBD1 (5 bases). This TCR was recovered from a man aged 60 to 69 who had recovered from COVID-19. Sequenced sample: PBMCs or T cells enriched from blood (not recorded which). This CDR3 is CASSLQGPGETQYF. Here the CDR3 DNA reads TGTGCCAGCAGTCTTCAGGGTCCTGGGGAGACCCAGTACTTC.